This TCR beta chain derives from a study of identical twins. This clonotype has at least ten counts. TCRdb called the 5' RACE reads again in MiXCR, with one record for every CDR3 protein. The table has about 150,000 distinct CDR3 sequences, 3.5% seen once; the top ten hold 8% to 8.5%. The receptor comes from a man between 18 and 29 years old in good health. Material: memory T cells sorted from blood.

As DNA, the CDR3 is TGCGCCAGCCGACAGGACCAAGAGACCCAGTACTTC. Translation gives CASRQDQETQYF. The gene calls are TRBV5-1 and TRBJ2-5; D may be TRBD1 (6 bases). Germline V gene lookup returns CDR1 SGHRS and CDR2 YFSETQ. Trimming cost V 7 bases and J 0 bases, with 7 bases left between them. The CDR3 sequence is 12 residues long.